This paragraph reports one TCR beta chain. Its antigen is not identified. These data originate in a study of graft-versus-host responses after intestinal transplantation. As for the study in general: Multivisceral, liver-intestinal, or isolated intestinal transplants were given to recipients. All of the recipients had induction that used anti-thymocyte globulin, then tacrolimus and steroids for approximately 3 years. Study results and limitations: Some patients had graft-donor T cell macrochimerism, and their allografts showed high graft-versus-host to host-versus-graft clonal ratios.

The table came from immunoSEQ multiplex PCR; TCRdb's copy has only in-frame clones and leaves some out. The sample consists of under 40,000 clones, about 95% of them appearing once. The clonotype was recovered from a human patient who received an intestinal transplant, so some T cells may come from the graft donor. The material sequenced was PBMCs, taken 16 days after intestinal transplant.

CDR3 sequence reads: CASSPGLGGQETQYF. DNA for the CDR3: TGTGCCAGCAGCCCAGGCTTAGGTGGGCAAGAGACCCAGTACTTC. The genes are TRBV11-2 and TRBJ2-5; D unclear. CDR3 size: 15 residues. Germline V gives CDR1 SGHAT, CDR2 FQNNGV. Deletions cut 5 bases from V and 2 bases from J, with 15 bases between.